The 19 T cell receptor beta chains reported below all come from one sample, sequenced in a study of cytomegalovirus exposure and HLA in healthy donors. Vbeta (60) and Jbeta (13) primers were used in the PCR. Measured with immunoSEQ multiplex PCR; TCRdb has only the in-frame clones, and not every one. This table holds approximately 110,000 clones, around three quarters found once. The sequenced sample consisted of PBMCs. These receptors came from a woman in her thirties or forties in good health and CMV-seropositive.

This sequence joins TRBV5-1 and TRBJ2-7; 9 bases align to TRBD1. The CDR3 is made up of 17 amino acids. J was trimmed by 6 bases and V by 1 base; bases with no gene match: 14. Germline assignment: CDR1 SGHRS and CDR2 YFSETQ. In nucleotides, the CDR3 is TGCGCCAGCAGCTTGACGATGATCCCGGGACAGGGAGGCGAGCAGTACTTC. Translating it yields CASSLTMIPGQGGEQYF.

The chain combines TRBV4-1 with TRBJ2-2; 12 nucleotides line up with TRBD2. The V gene end was trimmed by 4 bases and the J gene end by 7 bases; junction bases not matched to a gene: 7. Germline CDR1 MGHRA, CDR2 YSYEKL. The CDR3 loop spans 16 amino acids. CDR3 loop: CASSPTSGSRVGELFF. The CDR3 DNA reads as TGCGCCAGCAGCCCGACTAGCGGGAGTAGGGTCGGGGAGCTGTTTTTT.

The rearrangement uses TRBV6-1 and TRBJ2-1; TRBD2 aligns across 7 bases. V lost 6 bases, J lost 2 bases, and 7 bases stayed unmatched. Germline lookup yields CDR1 MNHNS and CDR2 SASEGT. This CDR3 is built from 15 residues. For the CDR3, the DNA is TGTGCCAGCAGCGAAATAGCGGGTGCCTACAATGAGCAGTTCTTC. Translated, it gives CASSEIAGAYNEQFF.

At least ten counts were recorded for this clone. The chain is built from TRBV5-6 and TRBJ1-2; 9 nucleotides line up with TRBD1. This CDR3 region has 14 residues. Looked up from germline, CDR1 is SGHDT and CDR2 is YYEEEE. After removal of 2 bases from V and 2 bases from J, the junction contained 1 base not matched to a gene. The CDR3 DNA sequence: TGTGCCAGCAGCTTTGGACAGGGGAACTATGGCTACACCTTC. Translating gives CASSFGQGNYGYTF.

This chain uses TRBV6-6 with TRBJ2-7, with 10 bases that match TRBD2. V lost 5 bases to trimming and J lost 7 bases; unmatched junction nucleotides: 5. This CDR3 is built from 13 residues. Germline V gene lookup returns CDR1 MNHNY and CDR2 SVGAGI (reference sequence). CDR3 nucleotide sequence: TGTGCCAGCAGTGCCACTAGCGGGGTTGAGCAGTACTTC. This translates into CASSATSGVEQYF.

The chain links TRBV28 to TRBJ2-7; D not certain. CDR3 length equals 13 residues. Trimming cost V 5 bases and J 2 bases, with 10 bases left between them. Germline CDR1 MDHEN, CDR2 SYDVKM. For the CDR3, the DNA is TGTGCCAGCAGTCCCCCGAGCCCCTACGAGCAGTACTTC. The encoded protein is CASSPPSPYEQYF.

This clone was seen just once. The chain joins TRBV5-1 to TRBJ2-2; TRBD2 aligns across 12 bases. This CDR3 contains 15 residues. In germline, CDR1 is SGHRS, CDR2 YFSETQ. The V gene end was trimmed by 4 bases and the J gene end by 4 bases; junction bases not matched to a gene: 2. CDR3 in amino acids: CASSQGLAGTGELFF. CDR3 bases: TGCGCCAGCAGCCAGGGACTAGCGGGCACCGGGGAGCTGTTTTTT. Looking up the rest from reference TRBV5-1 and TRBJ2-2 gives the full variable domain: KAGVTQTPRYLIKTRGQQVTLSCSPISGHRSVSWYQQTPGQGLQFLFEYFSETQRNKGNFPGRFSGRQFSNSRSEMNVSTLELGDSALYLCASSQGLAGTGELFFGEGSRLTVL.

The CDR3 sequence is CAWGSSGSRGDTQYF. The CDR3 DNA follows: TGTGCCTGGGGGTCTAGCGGGAGTCGGGGAGATACGCAGTATTTT. The chain couples TRBV30 to TRBJ2-3; 10 bases align to TRBD2. V was clipped by 5 bases and J by 5 bases; unmatched bases: 10. Germline-derived CDR1 and CDR2 are GTSNPN and SVGIG (reference sequence). This CDR3 has 15 amino acids.

A single count supports this clone. The chain has TRBV7-9 and TRBJ1-2; weak D call: TRBD1 (5 bases). CDR1 and CDR2 (germline): SEHNR, FQNEAQ (reference sequence). The CDR3 loop spans 17 amino acids. The V gene lost 6 bases and the J gene lost 8 bases, with 28 bases spanning the gap. The CDR3 sequence is CASRPVGAGRWSEGYTF. The CDR3, as DNA: TGTGCCAGCAGACCCGTAGGGGCAGGGAGGTGGTCAGAAGGCTACACCTTC.

The chain recombines TRBV27 with TRBJ2-5, with 7 bases fitting TRBD2. The end of the DNA is better explained by TRBJ2-7, so the J call may be wrong. CDR3 length: 13 amino acids. Germline-derived CDR1 and CDR2 are MNHEY and SMNVEV (reference sequence). CDR3 loop: CASTPGGSYEQYF. In nucleotides, the CDR3 is TGTGCCAGCACTCCGGGGGGCTCCTACGAGCAGTACTTC.

This clone was seen a handful of times. The chain joins TRBV5-4 to TRBJ2-3; 9 bases agree with TRBD2. In germline, CDR1 is SGHNT, CDR2 YYREEE (reference sequence). Unmatched junction bases numbered 7, after V lost 4 bases and J lost 1 base. CDR3 length: 16 amino acids. CDR3 bases: TGTGCCAGCAGCCCCCGGGCGGGAGGGCGCACAGATACGCAGTATTTT. It yields the protein CASSPRAGGRTDTQYF. Using reference TRBV5-4 and TRBJ2-3 for the parts outside the CDR3, the full variable domain is ETGVTQSPTHLIKTRGQQVTLRCSSQSGHNTVSWYQQALGQGPQFIFQYYREEENGRGNFPPRFSGLQFPNYSSELNVNALELDDSALYLCASSPRAGGRTDTQYFGPGTRLTVL.

Worth noting for this clone: One junction end disagrees with the germline gene, perhaps due to a read error. Other DNA sequences of this sample code for an identical CDR3. The V call is TRBV5-4, the J call TRBJ2-7; 9 nucleotides line up with TRBD1. Looked up from germline, CDR1 is SGHNT and CDR2 is YYREEE (reference sequence). The CDR3 has 14 amino acids. CDR3 in amino acids: CASSLGQGLGEQYF. DNA of the CDR3: TGCGCCAGCAGCTTGGGACAGGGCCTGGGCGAGCAGTACTTC.

The rearrangement links TRBV2 to TRBJ1-2, with unresolved D. Germline CDR1 is SNHLY and CDR2 is FYNNEI. Trimming pared 4 bases from V and 5 bases from J, leaving 14 bases between. This CDR3 contains 14 residues. The CDR3 nucleotides are TGTGCCAGCAGTGGAGAAATCGGCGGGTATGGCTACACCTTC. The encoded protein is CASSGEIGGYGYTF.

The chain joins TRBV5-1 to TRBJ2-7; 11 bases match TRBD2. Germline values: CDR1 SGHRS, CDR2 YFSETQ. V shed 4 bases, J shed 7 bases, and the junction held 10 bases outside the gene matches. The length of the CDR3 is 15 residues. The CDR3 DNA follows: TGCGCCAGCAGCCTTCTGACTAGCGGGATAGAAGAGCAGTACTTC. It is translated as CASSLLTSGIEEQYF.

This rearrangement joins TRBV19 to TRBJ2-7; 7 nucleotides match TRBD2. The V gene's germline CDR1 is LNHDA and CDR2 SQIVND (reference sequence). With V trimmed by 4 bases and J by 2 bases, 5 bases remained unmatched. This CDR3 contains 14 residues. Written as DNA, the CDR3 is TGTGCCAGTAGTACTAACGGGGGGACCTACGAGCAGTACTTC. It is translated as CASSTNGGTYEQYF. Drawing the rest from reference TRBV19 and TRBJ2-7, the complete variable domain is DGGITQSPKYLFRKEGQNVTLSCEQNLNHDAMYWYRQDPGQGLRLIYYSQIVNDFQKGDIAEGYSVSREKKESFPLTVTSAQKNPTAFYLCASSTNGGTYEQYFGPGTRLTVT.

This clone appeared a few times. The CDR3 nucleotides read TGTGCCAGCAGGCACGCAGGGGAGACTAATGAAAAACTGTTTTTT. This encodes CASRHAGETNEKLFF. This chain links TRBV28 with TRBJ1-4; D is possibly TRBD1 (6 bases). Germline V lookup: CDR1 MDHEN, CDR2 SYDVKM. The CDR3 is made up of 15 amino acids. Trimming cost V 6 bases and J 2 bases, with 13 bases left between them.

V usage is TRBV5-1 and J usage is TRBJ2-2, with D possibly matching TRBD2 (6 bases). The CDR3 totals 15 residues. V was clipped by 0 bases and J by 4 bases, with 10 bases between them. Germline values: CDR1 SGHRS, CDR2 YFSETQ. The chain's CDR3 is CASSLELAPTGELFF. As DNA, the CDR3 is TGCGCCAGCAGCTTGGAACTAGCTCCCACCGGGGAGCTGTTTTTT.

The chain combines TRBV2 with TRBJ2-7; TRBD2 aligns across 7 bases. The length of the CDR3 is 14 residues. Trimming cost V 5 bases and J 3 bases; bases outside gene matches: 7. The V gene's germline CDR1 is SNHLY and CDR2 FYNNEI. The CDR3 nucleotides read TGTGCCAGCAGTCAAGGGAGCGGGGACTACGAGCAGTACTTC. Translated, it gives CASSQGSGDYEQYF.

This clone was found a few times. This chain links TRBV5-1 with TRBJ2-2; D ambiguous. The germline V and J ends were trimmed by 0 bases and 1 base, with 7 bases remaining between them. The germline gives CDR1 SGHRS, CDR2 YFSETQ. The CDR3 loop spans 15 amino acids. The CDR3 nucleotides read TGCGCCAGCAGCTTGGTCACGGGGAACACCGGGGAGCTGTTTTTT. Translating it yields CASSLVTGNTGELFF.